This TCR beta chain was obtained from a study of T cell responses to AZD1222 COVID-19 vaccine. Only in-frame clones appear in the TCRdb table, and some are missing; sequencing was by immunoSEQ multiplex PCR. The profile shows under 35,000 clones, around nine tenths of them singletons. Germline V CDR1 and CDR2: KGHSH, LQKENI. The CDR3 covers 14 residues. Unmatched junction bases numbered 2, after V lost 3 bases and J lost 1 base. With regard to this clone: What it binds is unknown.

Study-wide findings and caveats: Regions left unmutated in variants are reportedly the target of nearly half of spike-specific TCRs. Regions 160-218 and 743-854 held dominance among vaccine-associated CD4 TCRs, which spanned spike. Females made up more of the donors, who were largely white British, and clonal diversity may have come out too low.

This TCR derives from an adult in good health. V gene TRBV18 combines with J gene TRBJ1-1; TRBD1 aligns across 7 bases. The material sequenced was peripheral blood, taken on day 0 of AZD1222 vaccination. CDR3 nucleotides: TGTGCCAGCTCACCGCAGGGGGAGAACACTGAAGCTTTCTTT. The encoded protein is CASSPQGENTEAFF. The complete variable domain, with remaining parts taken from reference TRBV18 and TRBJ1-1, reads NAGVMQNPRHLVRRRGQEARLRCSPMKGHSHVYWYRQLPEEGLKFMVYLQKENIIDESGMPKERFSAEFPKEGPSILRIQQVVRGDSAAYFCASSPQGENTEAFFGQGTRLTVV.